These T cell receptor beta chains were read from a single sample in a study of blood T cell repertoires in COVID-19. Here immunoSEQ multiplex PCR was the method, and the copy in TCRdb shows in-frame clones only, minus some. The table includes under 150,000 clones, 65% to 85% detected once. Specimen: peripheral blood. The receptors derive from a man aged 55 to 70 with active or convalescent COVID-19. Both conserved end residues are part of each CDR3. D genes are given only for firm matches. Clone size is stated in some rows and not others, as once, few, many or a class when expanded.

D gene	clone size	V gene	J gene	CDR3 DNA	CDR3 protein
TRBD2	-	TRBV10-3	TRBJ2-5	TGTGCCATCAGCTCTAGCGGGAGCGGGTTTAGAGAGACCCAGTACTTC	CAISSSGSGFRETQYF
-	-	TRBV5-1	TRBJ2-7	TGCGCCAGCAGCTTGGAACAGGGTAGAAGTGGCGAGCAGTACTTC	CASSLEQGRSGEQYF
-	once	TRBV4-3	TRBJ1-5	TGCGCCAGCAGCCAAGATCGGGGGGCGAACAATCAGCCCCAGCATTTT	CASSQDRGANNQPQHF
TRBD1	-	TRBV4-1	TRBJ2-7	TGCGCCAGCAGCCAGGTCGAACAGGGGGACTACGAGCAGTACTTC	CASSQVEQGDYEQYF
-	-	TRBV7-8	TRBJ1-5	TGTGCCAGCAGCTTAGCCAGGGTAATCCTCAATCAGCCCCAGCATTTT	CASSLARVILNQPQHF
-	-	TRBV6-2/TRBV6-3	TRBJ2-2	TGTGCCAGCAGTTACGAGGTTCCCACCGGGGAGCTGTTTTTT	CASSYEVPTGELFF
-	-	TRBV7-6	TRBJ2-5	TGTGCCAGCAGCTTACTTCCGCAAGAGACCCAGTACTTC	CASSLLPQETQYF
-	-	TRBV5-5	TRBJ2-2	TGTGCCAGCAGCCGGGACTTCCCTCTAAGGGAGCTGTTTTTT	CASSRDFPLRELFF
-	-	TRBV7-8	TRBJ1-6	TGTGCCAGCAGCCGAGAGGGGCAGGAGCCAGCCAATTCACCCCTCCACTTT	CASSREGQEPANSPLHF
-	-	TRBV6-1	TRBJ1-6	TGTGCCAGCAGTGAAATGGACATATATAATTCACCCCTCCACTTT	CASSEMDIYNSPLHF
TRBD1	-	TRBV28	TRBJ2-5	TGTGCCAGCAGTTTGATGACAGGGACAAAGGGAAAGACCCAGTACTTC	CASSLMTGTKGKTQYF
TRBD1	-	TRBV19	TRBJ1-5	TGTGCCAGCGAGGCCGGGACAGGGAACAATCAGCCCCAGCATTTT	CASEAGTGNNQPQHF
-	-	TRBV9	TRBJ1-2	TGTGCCAGCAGCTCCGGTCAGGGATATTATGGCTACACCTTC	CASSSGQGYYGYTF
TRBD1	-	TRBV12-3/TRBV12-4	TRBJ1-1	TGTGCCAGCATACTACAGGGGAGGACTGAAGCTTTCTTT	CASILQGRTEAFF
TRBD1	few	TRBV5-8	TRBJ2-3	TGTGCCAGCAGCGCCGGACAGGGCGAAGATACGCAGTATTTT	CASSAGQGEDTQYF
TRBD2	-	TRBV5-1	TRBJ2-1	TGCGCCAGCAATACGGGGACTAGCGGGCCTGTCGGCTCCTACAATGAGCAGTTCTTC	CASNTGTSGPVGSYNEQFF
-	-	TRBV9	TRBJ2-5	TGTGCCAGCAGCGCGACAGCCCAAGAGACCCAGTACTTC	CASSATAQETQYF
-	once	TRBV6-2/TRBV6-3	TRBJ1-2	TGTGCCAGCAGTTACTCCTACAGGCCCGCTAACTATGGCTACACCTTC	CASSYSYRPANYGYTF
-	-	TRBV19	TRBJ1-6	TGTGCCAGTCTTGGGGCAGCTTATAATTCACCCCTCCACTTT	CASLGAAYNSPLHF
TRBD1	-	TRBV2	TRBJ1-2	TGTGCCAGCAGTGGGGACAGGGGAGATGGCTACACCTTC	CASSGDRGDGYTF
-	once	TRBV7-9	TRBJ2-7	TGTGCCAGCAGTCCCGACAGCTCCTACGAGCAGTACTTC	CASSPDSSYEQYF
-	-	TRBV7-9	TRBJ2-7	TGTGCCAGCAGCTTAGATGGGGGCGACATTTACTACGAGCAGTACTTC	CASSLDGGDIYYEQYF
TRBD1	-	TRBV19	TRBJ2-1	TGTGCCAGTAGTATTCTCACAGGGGGCGATGAGCAGTTCTTC	CASSILTGGDEQFF